This T cell receptor (beta chain) was sequenced in a study of blood T cell repertoires in COVID-19. Repertoires were generated with immunoSEQ multiplex PCR, while TCRdb's copy carries only in-frame clones and drops some. The repertoire holds about 220,000 clones, with roughly 84% as singletons. Germline CDR1 is SGHDT and CDR2 is YYEEEE. Trimming removed 0 bases at V and 5 bases at J, with 11 bases between. The CDR3 length is 14 residues. The sequenced material came from peripheral blood. The receptor comes from a woman aged 55-70 years with acute or convalescent COVID-19. The V gene is TRBV5-6, the J gene TRBJ1-2; a weak D match, TRBD1 (6 bases). CDR3 loop: CASSLVAGAYGYTF. In nucleotides, the CDR3 is TGTGCCAGCAGCTTGGTGGCAGGGGCGTATGGCTACACCTTC.